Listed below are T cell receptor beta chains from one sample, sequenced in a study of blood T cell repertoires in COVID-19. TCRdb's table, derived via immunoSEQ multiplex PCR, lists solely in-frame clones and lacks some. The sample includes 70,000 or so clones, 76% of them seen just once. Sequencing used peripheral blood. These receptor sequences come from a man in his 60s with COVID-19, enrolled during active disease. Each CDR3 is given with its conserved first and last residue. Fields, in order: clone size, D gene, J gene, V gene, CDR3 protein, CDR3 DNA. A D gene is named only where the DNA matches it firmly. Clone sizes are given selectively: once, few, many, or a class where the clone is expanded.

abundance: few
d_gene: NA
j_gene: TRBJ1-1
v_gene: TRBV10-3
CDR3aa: CAISESYDTEAFF
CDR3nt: TGTGCCATCAGTGAGTCATATGACACTGAAGCTTTCTTT

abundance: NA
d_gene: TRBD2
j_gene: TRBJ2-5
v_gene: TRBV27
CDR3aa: CASRQGLAGVRETQYF
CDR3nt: TGTGCCAGCAGGCAGGGGCTAGCGGGAGTTAGGGAGACCCAGTACTTC

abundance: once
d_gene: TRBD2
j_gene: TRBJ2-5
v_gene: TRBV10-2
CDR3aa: CASSESLSGGQETQYF
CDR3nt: TGCGCCAGCAGTGAGTCGCTTAGCGGGGGGCAAGAGACCCAGTACTTC

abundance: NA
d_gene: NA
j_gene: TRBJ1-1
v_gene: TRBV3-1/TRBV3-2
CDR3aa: CASSQGWAAEAFF
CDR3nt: TGTGCCAGCAGCCAAGGTTGGGCAGCAGAAGCTTTCTTT

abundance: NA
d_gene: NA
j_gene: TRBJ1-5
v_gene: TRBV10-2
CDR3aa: CASSASRGDQPQHF
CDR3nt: TGCGCCAGCAGTGCCTCTCGAGGTGATCAGCCCCAGCATTTT

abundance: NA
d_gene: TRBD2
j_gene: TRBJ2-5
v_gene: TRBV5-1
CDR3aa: CASSLGGGGTQYF
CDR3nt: TGCGCCAGCAGCTTGGGCGGCGGGGGGACCCAGTACTTC

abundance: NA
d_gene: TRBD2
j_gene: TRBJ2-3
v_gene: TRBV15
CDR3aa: CATSRPAGGTDTQYF
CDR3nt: TGTGCCACCAGCAGACCAGCGGGGGGGACAGATACGCAGTATTTT

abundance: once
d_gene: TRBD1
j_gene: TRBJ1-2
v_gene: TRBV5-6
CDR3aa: CASSSGGDYGYTF
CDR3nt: TGTGCCAGCAGCTCAGGGGGAGACTATGGCTACACCTTC

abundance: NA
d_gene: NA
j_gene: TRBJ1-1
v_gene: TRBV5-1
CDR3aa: CASSHQQGMNTEAFF
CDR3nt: TGCGCCAGCAGCCACCAACAGGGTATGAACACTGAAGCTTTCTTT

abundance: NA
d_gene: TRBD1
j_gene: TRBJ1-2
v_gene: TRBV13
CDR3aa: CASSLHRGDGYTF
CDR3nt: TGTGCCAGCAGCTTACACAGGGGGGACGGCTACACCTTC

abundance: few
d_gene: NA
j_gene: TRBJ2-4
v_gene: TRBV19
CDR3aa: CASSIDGGNSIQYF
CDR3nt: TGTGCCAGTAGTATTGACGGGGGTAACAGCATTCAGTACTTC

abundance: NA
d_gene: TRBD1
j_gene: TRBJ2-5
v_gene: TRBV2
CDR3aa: CASSGDSQETQYF
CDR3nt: TGTGCCAGCAGCGGGGACAGCCAAGAGACCCAGTACTTC

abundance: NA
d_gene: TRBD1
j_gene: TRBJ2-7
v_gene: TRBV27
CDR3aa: CASSSPQGAREQYF
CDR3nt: TGTGCCAGCAGTTCCCCCCAGGGGGCGAGGGAGCAGTACTTC

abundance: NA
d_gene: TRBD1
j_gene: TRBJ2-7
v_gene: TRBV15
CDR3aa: CATSRDRGPYEQYF
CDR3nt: TGTGCCACCAGCAGGGACAGGGGCCCCTACGAGCAGTACTTC

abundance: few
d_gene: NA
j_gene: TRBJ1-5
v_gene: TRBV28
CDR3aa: CASSHREINQPQHF
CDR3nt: TGTGCCAGCAGTCACCGGGAAATCAATCAGCCCCAGCATTTT

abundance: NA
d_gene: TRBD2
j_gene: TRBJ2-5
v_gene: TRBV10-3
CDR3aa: CAISEGEAGGLWTQYF
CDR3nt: TGTGCCATCAGTGAGGGCGAAGCGGGGGGGCTCTGGACCCAGTACTTC

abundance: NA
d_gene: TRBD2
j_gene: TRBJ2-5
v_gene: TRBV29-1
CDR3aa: CSVVFLAAQETQYF
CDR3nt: TGCAGCGTTGTTTTTCTAGCGGCTCAAGAGACCCAGTACTTC

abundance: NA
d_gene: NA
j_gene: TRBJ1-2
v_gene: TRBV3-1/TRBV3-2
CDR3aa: CASSQIDRSKGGYTF
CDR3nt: TGTGCCAGCAGCCAGATAGACAGGTCCAAAGGAGGCTACACCTTC

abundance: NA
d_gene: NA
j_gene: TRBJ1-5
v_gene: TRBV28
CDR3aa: CASSFAGGGQPQHF
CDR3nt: TGTGCCAGCAGTTTTGCCGGGGGTGGTCAGCCCCAGCATTTT

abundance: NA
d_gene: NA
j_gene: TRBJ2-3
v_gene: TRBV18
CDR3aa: CASSPPSADTQYF
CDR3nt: TGTGCCAGCTCACCTCCTAGCGCAGATACGCAGTATTTT

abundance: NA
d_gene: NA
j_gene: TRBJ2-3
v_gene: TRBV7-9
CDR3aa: CASSFSLADTQYF
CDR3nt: TGTGCCAGCAGCTTCTCTCTCGCAGATACGCAGTATTTT

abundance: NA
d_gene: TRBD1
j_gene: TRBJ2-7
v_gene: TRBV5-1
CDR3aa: CASSPGTGGFYEQYF
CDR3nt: TGCGCCAGCAGCCCGGGGACAGGGGGCTTCTACGAGCAGTACTTC

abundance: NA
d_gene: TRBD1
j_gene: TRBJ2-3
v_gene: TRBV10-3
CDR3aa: CATQTGNTDTQYF
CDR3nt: TGTGCCACGCAGACAGGGAACACAGATACGCAGTATTTT

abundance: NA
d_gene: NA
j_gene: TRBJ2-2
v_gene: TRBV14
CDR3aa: CASSHRTVYTGELFF
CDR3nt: TGTGCCAGCAGCCATAGGACAGTTTACACCGGGGAGCTGTTTTTT

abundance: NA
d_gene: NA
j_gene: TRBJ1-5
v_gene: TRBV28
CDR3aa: CASSFNFRVEQPQHF
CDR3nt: TGTGCCAGCAGTTTTAATTTCAGGGTAGAGCAGCCCCAGCATTTT

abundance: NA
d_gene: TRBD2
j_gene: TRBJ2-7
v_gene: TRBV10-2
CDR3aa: CASSGIAGGYEQYF
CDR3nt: TGCGCCAGCAGTGGGATAGCGGGAGGTTACGAGCAGTACTTC

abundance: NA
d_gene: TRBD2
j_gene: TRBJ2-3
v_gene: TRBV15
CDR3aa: CATSAYSGGGDTQYF
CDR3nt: TGTGCCACCTCGGCCTATAGCGGGGGGGGCGATACGCAGTATTTT

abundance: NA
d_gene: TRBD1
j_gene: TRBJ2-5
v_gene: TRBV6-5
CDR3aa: CASSRTGGETQYF
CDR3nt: TGTGCCAGCAGTAGGACAGGGGGGGAGACCCAGTACTTC

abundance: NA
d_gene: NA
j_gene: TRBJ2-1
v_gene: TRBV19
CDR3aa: CASTPISYRASSYNEQFF
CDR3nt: TGTGCCAGTACCCCGATTTCCTACAGGGCTAGCTCCTACAATGAGCAGTTCTTC